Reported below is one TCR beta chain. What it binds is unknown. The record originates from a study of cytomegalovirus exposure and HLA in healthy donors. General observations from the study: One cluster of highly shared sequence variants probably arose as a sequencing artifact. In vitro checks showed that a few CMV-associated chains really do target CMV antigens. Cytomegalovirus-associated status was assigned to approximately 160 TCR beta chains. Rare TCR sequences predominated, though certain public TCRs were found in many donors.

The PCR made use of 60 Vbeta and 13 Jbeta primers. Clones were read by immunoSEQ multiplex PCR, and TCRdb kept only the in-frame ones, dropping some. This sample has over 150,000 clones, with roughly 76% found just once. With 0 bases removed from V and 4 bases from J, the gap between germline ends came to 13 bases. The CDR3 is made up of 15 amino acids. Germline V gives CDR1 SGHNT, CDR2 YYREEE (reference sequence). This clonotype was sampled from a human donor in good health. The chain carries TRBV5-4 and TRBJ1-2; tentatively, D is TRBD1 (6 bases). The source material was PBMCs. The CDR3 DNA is TGTGCCAGCAGCTTGGGACAGGCCCCTAGCTATGGCTACACCTTC. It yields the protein CASSLGQAPSYGYTF.